The 24 T cell receptor beta chains listed next were all sequenced from one sample in a study of Ad26.COV2.S vaccination and SARS-CoV-2 variants. Sequenced by immunoSEQ multiplex PCR; TCRdb stores in-frame clones only, minus some. The sample records about 350,000 clones, roughly 90% being singletons. Treatment given: some 20 received Ad26.COV2.S at low or high dose, single or two shots; 5 received placebo; per-sample allocation not given. The samples were gathered on day 63 after the first injection of vaccine or placebo. This specimen consisted of peripheral blood, obtained in a trial of Ad26.COV2.S vaccine versus placebo. The source of these receptors is a person between 18 and 65 years old who received the Ad26.COV2.S COVID-19 vaccine or a placebo.

The chain combines TRBV27 with TRBJ1-2; 7 positions agree with TRBD1. Germline CDR1 MNHEY, CDR2 SMNVEV (reference sequence). The CDR3 runs 15 residues. Losses at the gene ends were 0 bases for V and 5 bases for J; bases not matched to a gene: 6. This CDR3 is CASSLSRQGPYGYTF. In nucleotides, the CDR3 is TGTGCCAGCAGTTTATCGAGACAGGGCCCGTATGGCTACACCTTC.

This rearrangement joins TRBV9 to TRBJ1-3; D not resolved. This CDR3 is 14 amino acids long. V lost 4 bases and J lost 4, with 12 bases in between. Germline CDR1 and CDR2: SGDLS and YYNGEE. This CDR3 reads CASSPEGGGNTIYF. The CDR3 DNA reads TGTGCCAGCAGCCCGGAGGGCGGAGGAAACACCATATATTTT.

This chain joins TRBV28 and TRBJ1-2; D might be TRBD1 (5 bases). The germline V gene has CDR1 MDHEN and CDR2 SYDVKM. The CDR3 runs 15 residues. Trimming left V 2 bases short and J 5 bases short, with 15 bases between. CDR3 residues: CASSLEGAGGYGYTF. Written as DNA, the CDR3 is TGTGCCAGCAGTTTAGAAGGCGCCGGGGGGTATGGCTACACCTTC.

The rearrangement links TRBV7-9 to TRBJ1-2, with 8 positions matching TRBD1. CDR3 length: 17 residues. Germline loops: CDR1 SEHNR, CDR2 FQNEAQ (reference sequence). After removal of 4 bases from V and 4 bases from J, the junction contained 14 bases not matched to a gene. The CDR3 protein is CASSSRYGQGHFYGYTF. CDR3 bases: TGTGCCAGCAGCTCACGTTACGGACAGGGACACTTCTATGGCTACACCTTC.

The CDR3 spells CASSLGSGGSGNTIYF. For the CDR3, the DNA is TGTGCCAGCAGCTTAGGGTCCGGTGGCAGTGGAAACACCATATATTTT. This chain joins TRBV7-8 and TRBJ1-3; D is uncertain. V dropped 1 base and J dropped 3 bases, with 13 bases sitting between them. Germline lookup yields CDR1 SGHVS and CDR2 FQNEAQ. CDR3 length equals 16 residues.

The chain recombines TRBV2 with TRBJ1-3, with D maybe TRBD1 (5 bases). There are 13 residues in the CDR3. The germline CDR1 and CDR2 sequences are SNHLY and FYNNEI. The CDR3: CAGMRGIGNTIYF. The CDR3 DNA sequence: TGTGCGGGCATGCGGGGGATTGGAAACACCATATATTTT.

The CDR3 protein is CASRQGQSYTEAFF. Written as DNA, the CDR3 is TGTGCCAGCAGACAGGGACAGTCCTACACTGAAGCTTTCTTT. The V and J genes are TRBV6-5 and TRBJ1-1; 7 positions match TRBD1. The length of the CDR3 is 14 residues. Per the germline V gene, CDR1 is MNHEY and CDR2 is SVGAGI. The J segment lost 3 bases and the V segment lost 6 bases, leaving 7 bases of the junction unmatched.

Here the CDR3 reads CAILLRATGELFF. The CDR3 region has the DNA TGTGCCATCTTGCTTAGGGCAACCGGGGAGCTGTTTTTT. The chain employs TRBV28 and TRBJ2-2; D not resolved. V gave up 10 bases and J gave up 5 bases, with 14 bases separating them. CDR1 is MDHEN, CDR2 SYDVKM, per germline. The CDR3 consists of 13 residues. Looking up the rest from reference TRBV28 and TRBJ2-2 gives the full variable domain: DVKVTQSSRYLVKRTGEKVFLECVQDMDHENMFWYRQDPGLGLRLIYFSYDVKMKEKGDIPEGYSVSREKKERFSLILESASTNQTSMYLCAILLRATGELFFGEGSRLTVL.

The CDR3 DNA reads TGTGCCACCAGCCCAAGGAGGGGGGGGGACGAGCAGTACTTC. Encoded protein: CATSPRRGGDEQYF. This chain uses TRBV15 with TRBJ2-7; a possible D gene is TRBD2 (7 bases). The CDR3 is 14 residues long. The germline V gene encodes CDR1 LNHNV and CDR2 YYDKDF (reference sequence). Trimming stripped 5 bases from V and 5 bases from J, with 16 bases between.

The rearrangement uses TRBV24-1 and TRBJ2-2, with D unclear. The CDR3 sequence is 15 residues long. V lost 9 bases and J 5 bases, leaving 18 bases between the germline ends. Germline V lookup: CDR1 KGHDR, CDR2 SFDVKD. CDR3 loop: CATSGPPYSTGELFF. As DNA, the CDR3 is TGTGCCACCTCCGGACCTCCTTACTCTACCGGGGAGCTGTTTTTT.

V and J are TRBV24-1 and TRBJ2-3; D possibly corresponds to TRBD1 (7 bases). V lost 3 bases and J 5 bases, leaving 20 bases between the germline ends. The CDR3 sequence is 17 residues long. CDR1 is KGHDR and CDR2 is SFDVKD in the germline V gene. CDR3 sequence reads: CATSDRTAQGGLDTQYF. CDR3 nucleotides: TGTGCCACCAGTGATCGCACAGCGCAGGGGGGTTTAGATACGCAGTATTTT.

CDR3 DNA: TGTGCCAGCAGCGGGAGCGGGAGTGGGTACAATGAGCAGTTCTTC. Translated: CASSGSGSGYNEQFF. V is TRBV9 and J is TRBJ2-1; TRBD2 matches at 8 bases. Germline trimming cut 3 bases from V and 4 bases from J; bases unmatched to any gene: 6. Germline V gene sequence: CDR1 SGDLS, CDR2 YYNGEE. The CDR3 has 15 amino acids.

The chain carries TRBV19 and TRBJ1-2; 8 bases are a match to TRBD1. Germline V gene data show CDR1 as LNHDA and CDR2 as SQIVND (reference sequence). With 4 bases clipped from V and 2 bases from J, the junction kept 0 bases outside the gene matches. The CDR3 extends over 13 amino acids. This chain's CDR3 is CASSTGGNYGYTF. Here the CDR3 DNA reads TGTGCCAGTAGTACAGGGGGCAACTATGGCTACACCTTC.

The chain uses TRBV1 and TRBJ2-1; TRBD2, the table's D call, lacks a check against the DNA. TRBV1 is a pseudogene locus. The CDR3 is 18 residues long. This CDR3 is CTSSQPSPGLAGANEQFF. For the CDR3, the DNA is TGCACCAGCAGCCAGCCAAGTCCGGGACTAGCGGGAGCTAATGAGCAGTTCTTC.

The V call is TRBV18, the J call TRBJ2-2; D remains unclear. The CDR3 is made up of 13 amino acids. The germline V gene has CDR1 KGHSH and CDR2 LQKENI. Trimming left V 3 bases short and J 6 bases short, with 8 bases between. The CDR3 here is CASSPLRAGELFF. The CDR3 nucleotides are TGTGCCAGCTCACCTTTGAGAGCCGGGGAGCTGTTTTTT.

The chain employs TRBV19 and TRBJ2-7, with D possibly matching TRBD1 (5 bases). This CDR3 comprises 17 residues. V was pared by 3 bases and J by 4 bases, with 22 bases between. Germline values: CDR1 LNHDA, CDR2 SQIVND (reference sequence). The DNA of the CDR3 is TGTGCCAGTAGTATCGAGTTGGACACCGCCGAGATGTACGAGCAGTACTTC. Amino acids: CASSIELDTAEMYEQYF.

This chain joins TRBV6-6 and TRBJ2-1, with D perhaps assigned TRBD1 or TRBD2 (5 bases each). CDR3 size: 18 residues. Trimming shortened V by 5 bases and J by 1 base, and 21 bases separated the two germline ends. CDR1 and CDR2 from the germline V gene are MNHNY and SVGAGI (reference sequence). CDR3 in amino acids: CASSPPLWGYESYNEQFF. CDR3 in DNA: TGTGCCAGCAGTCCGCCGCTTTGGGGGTACGAATCCTACAATGAGCAGTTCTTC.

The V gene is TRBV4-2, the J gene TRBJ2-5; 13 bases agree with TRBD2. Germline assignment: CDR1 LGHNA and CDR2 YNFKEQ. J lost 5 bases, V lost 2 bases, and 2 bases had no gene match. The CDR3 length is 15 residues. CDR3 sequence reads: CASSQLLAGGETQYF. CDR3 coding DNA: TGTGCCAGCAGCCAATTACTAGCGGGGGGGGAGACCCAGTACTTC.

This clone was detected only a few times. V usage is TRBV5-1 and J usage is TRBJ2-2; 7 bases match TRBD2. Germline assignment: CDR1 SGHRS and CDR2 YFSETQ. Trimming at V came to 1 base and at J to 1 base, leaving 1 base not matched to a gene. The CDR3 consists of 15 residues. The CDR3 sequence is CASSLTSVNTGELFF. CDR3 in DNA: TGCGCCAGCAGCTTGACTAGCGTGAACACCGGGGAGCTGTTTTTT.

The gene calls are TRBV29-1 and TRBJ2-3; D uncertain. From germline, CDR1 is SQVTM and CDR2 ANQGSEA. V was cut by 4 bases and J by 3 bases, with 11 bases left in between. This CDR3 region has 13 residues. The CDR3 DNA is TGCAGCGTTGGGCAGGTGCGAACAGATACGCAGTATTTT. Its translation is CSVGQVRTDTQYF.

V usage is TRBV11-1 and J usage is TRBJ1-1; D is unresolved. Germline V CDR1 and CDR2: SGHAT, FQDESV (reference sequence). V was clipped by 2 bases and J by 0 bases, with 1 base between them. CDR3 length equals 12 residues. The CDR3 DNA follows: TGTGCCAGCAGCTTATTGAACACTGAAGCTTTCTTT. Protein product: CASSLLNTEAFF.

This clone is a singleton in its sample. The chain joins TRBV5-1 to TRBJ2-3; 7 bases align to TRBD1. This CDR3 is built from 15 residues. V lost 3 bases to trimming and J lost 3 bases; unmatched junction nucleotides: 7. Looked up from germline, CDR1 is SGHRS and CDR2 is YFSETQ. The DNA of the CDR3 is TGCGCCAGCAGCTCGGGACAGCAGATAACAGATACGCAGTATTTT. Translated, it gives CASSSGQQITDTQYF. The variable domain in full, completed from reference TRBV5-1 and TRBJ2-3, reads KAGVTQTPRYLIKTRGQQVTLSCSPISGHRSVSWYQQTPGQGLQFLFEYFSETQRNKGNFPGRFSGRQFSNSRSEMNVSTLELGDSALYLCASSSGQQITDTQYFGPGTRLTVL.

The chain has TRBV24-1 and TRBJ2-5, with 8 bases lining up with TRBD2. Germline CDR1 is KGHDR and CDR2 is SFDVKD. The length of the CDR3 is 16 residues. V gave up 9 bases and J gave up 1 base; unmatched junction bases: 12. CDR3 sequence: CATVNRASGFQETQYF. The CDR3 region has the DNA TGTGCCACCGTGAACAGGGCTAGCGGGTTCCAAGAGACCCAGTACTTC.

The rearrangement joins TRBV7-8 to TRBJ2-1; 7 nucleotides match TRBD2. V lost 6 bases to trimming and J lost 12 bases; unmatched junction nucleotides: 23. The CDR3 is 17 amino acids. Germline V CDR1 and CDR2: SGHVS, FQNEAQ. The CDR3 spells CASSTNRFSGETAGQFF. CDR3 sequence (DNA): TGTGCCAGCAGTACCAACCGATTCAGCGGGGAAACTGCGGGGCAGTTCTTC.